These 20 T cell receptor beta chains were sequenced from one sample in a study of CD8+CD57+ T cells in acquired aplastic anemia. Profiles of TCR beta VDJ and CDR3 were generated from a genomic DNA template. TCRdb itself ran the reads through MiXCR, one entry per CDR3 protein. The sample consists of 95,000 to 120,000 distinct CDR3 sequences, roughly 51% of them appearing once. The sequenced sample consisted of sorted CD4+, CD8+, or CD8+CD57+ T cells (not recorded which) from PBMCs. The receptors derive from a human donor in good health, serving as a control.

In its sample, this clonotype was seen a few times. The genes are TRBV10-3 and TRBJ1-5, with D hard to call. The CDR3 has 14 residues. From germline, CDR1 is ENHRY and CDR2 SYGVKD. V lost 4 bases to trimming and J lost 6 bases, with 13 bases between them. DNA for the CDR3: TGTGCCATCAGTGTTGAAGGAACTATTCAGCCCCAGCATTTT. Protein sequence: CAISVEGTIQPQHF.

As to this clonotype: Given a much more abundant clone one base away, this may be a read error. The chain employs TRBV11-1 and TRBJ2-7; TRBD2 might be the D (5 bases). The V gene's germline CDR1 is SGHAT and CDR2 FQDESV (reference sequence). The CDR3 sequence is 11 residues long. CDR3 loop: CANSGPYEQYF. DNA of the CDR3: TGTGCCAACAGCGGACCCTACGAGCAGTACTTC.

Regarding this clonotype: A much bigger clone sits one base away, suggesting this may be a read error. The chain is built from TRBV25-1 and TRBJ2-7; perhaps TRBD2 as D (6 bases). There are 12 residues in the CDR3. Germline CDR1 is MGHDK and CDR2 is SYGVNS. V was trimmed by 4 bases and J by 4 bases, leaving 8 bases between them. CDR3 nucleotide sequence: TGTGCCAGCAGTGGGGGGGAATACGAGCAGTACTTC. Protein product: CASSGGEYEQYF.

The genes are TRBV12-3 or TRBV12-4 and TRBJ2-7; 9 positions agree with TRBD2. Losses at the gene ends were 6 bases for V and 4 bases for J; bases not matched to a gene: 4. This CDR3 region has 13 residues. The CDR3 coding sequence is TGTGCCAGCAGAGGTAGCGGGAGTTACGAGCAGTACTTC. It is translated as CASRGSGSYEQYF.

This clonotype has at least ten counts. This sequence joins TRBV12-3 or TRBV12-4 and TRBJ1-3; possible D gene TRBD1, 5 bases. CDR3 length: 20 residues. V was shortened by 6 bases and J by 3 bases, with 30 bases between the two germline ends. DNA of the CDR3: TGTGCCAGCAGGACCCGCGGACCTACAGGTTTAAGGTCGGGTGGAAACACCATATATTTT. This translates into CASRTRGPTGLRSGGNTIYF.

The chain uses TRBV5-8 and TRBJ2-7; no reliable D call. Germline CDR1 is SGHTS and CDR2 is YDEGEE. V gave up 3 bases and J gave up 0 bases, with 10 bases separating them. The CDR3 is 14 residues long. For the CDR3, the DNA is TGTGCCAGCAGCTACGGCACGAGCTCCTACGAGCAGTACTTC. This encodes CASSYGTSSYEQYF. The whole variable domain, filled in from reference TRBV5-8 and TRBJ2-7, reads EAGVTQSPTHLIKTRGQQATLRCSPISGHTSVYWYQQALGLGLQFLLWYDEGEERNRGNFPPRFSGRQFPNYSSELNVNALELEDSALYLCASSYGTSSYEQYFGPGTRLTVT.

Many counts were recorded for this clonotype. This rearrangement joins TRBV6-2 or TRBV6-3 to TRBJ1-5; TRBD1 is a possible D gene (5 bases). The CDR3 consists of 15 residues. From germline, CDR1 is MNHEY and CDR2 SVGEGT. V lost 2 bases and J lost 3, with 11 bases in between. CDR3 sequence reads: CASSYGQGFNQPQHF. DNA of the CDR3: TGTGCCAGCAGTTACGGTCAGGGATTCAATCAGCCCCAGCATTTT.

This clonotype has a count of ten or more. The rearrangement uses TRBV5-1 and TRBJ1-2; D perhaps matches TRBD1 (6 bases). Germline CDR1 and CDR2: SGHRS and YFSETQ. Trimming cost V 5 bases and J 8 bases, with 22 bases left between them. This CDR3 has 15 residues. CDR3 nucleotide sequence: TGCGCCAGCAGATTGTTCCGAGGGGGGGCGGAGGGCTACACCTTC. Protein product: CASRLFRGGAEGYTF.

The CDR3: CASSPPGGPNYGYTF. As DNA, the CDR3 is TGTGCCAGCAGCCCCCCGGGGGGCCCTAACTATGGCTACACCTTC. The gene calls are TRBV9 and TRBJ1-2; the D gene is possibly TRBD1 (6 bases). CDR3 length: 15 amino acids. Germline V gene lookup returns CDR1 SGDLS and CDR2 YYNGEE. The V end lost 4 bases, the J end lost 0 bases, and 13 bases lay between the germline ends.

The chain joins TRBV19 to TRBJ2-7; 8 nucleotides align to TRBD2. This CDR3 comprises 15 residues. Looked up from germline, CDR1 is LNHDA and CDR2 is SQIVND (reference sequence). The ends lost 5 bases at V and 2 bases at J; junction bases unmatched: 8. CDR3 in DNA: TGTGCCAGTAGTCCCCGGGGGGGTGCTACCTACGAGCAGTACTTC. It codes for CASSPRGGATYEQYF. The full variable domain, its missing parts supplied by reference TRBV19 and TRBJ2-7, is DGGITQSPKYLFRKEGQNVTLSCEQNLNHDAMYWYRQDPGQGLRLIYYSQIVNDFQKGDIAEGYSVSREKKESFPLTVTSAQKNPTAFYLCASSPRGGATYEQYFGPGTRLTVT.

The chain joins TRBV12-3 or TRBV12-4 to TRBJ1-2; the D is unclear. V was trimmed by 6 bases and J by 7 bases, leaving 24 bases between them. CDR3 size: 16 residues. CDR3 sequence (DNA): TGTGCCAGCAGCCTCGTAATAGGTTCCGTATTGGGTGGCTACACCTTC. The encoded protein is CASSLVIGSVLGGYTF.

The V call is TRBV24-1, the J call TRBJ2-1, with 8 bases identical to TRBD1. Trimming took 10 bases from V and 5 from J; bases not matched to a gene: 9. Germline V lookup: CDR1 KGHDR, CDR2 SFDVKD. The CDR3 is 14 residues long. CDR3 protein: CATPRQGMNNEQFF. Here the CDR3 DNA reads TGTGCCACACCTAGACAGGGGATGAACAATGAGCAGTTCTTC.

This clonotype was counted a single time. Mismatch with germline at one junction end may stem from a read error. The rearrangement uses TRBV19 and TRBJ1-5; D gene unclear. This CDR3 contains 15 residues. Germline-derived CDR1 and CDR2 are LNHDA and SQIVND (reference sequence). In nucleotides, the CDR3 is TGTGTCAGTATTGGCGGAGCATATAGCAATCAGCCCCAGCATTTT. Its translation: CVSIGGAYSNQPQHF.

A remark on this clonotype: The junction does not match germline at one end; this may be a read error. J is TRBJ2-1 and V is TRBV24-1, with D unresolved. Per germline, CDR1 KGHDR and CDR2 SFDVKD. This CDR3 has 16 residues. The CDR3 coding sequence is TGTGCCACCAGTGACTCAGTAAGCCCGGCGAACAATGAGCAGTTCTTT. Encoded protein: CATSDSVSPANNEQFF.

The chain employs TRBV20-1 and TRBJ2-7, with 8 bases matching TRBD1. CDR3 length: 15 residues. Per the germline V gene, CDR1 is DFQATT and CDR2 is SNEGSKA (reference sequence). The V gene end was trimmed by 5 bases and the J gene end by 2 bases; junction bases not matched to a gene: 11. CDR3 protein: CSAQPDRGMAYEQYF. The CDR3 region has the DNA TGCAGTGCTCAACCCGACAGGGGAATGGCCTACGAGCAGTACTTC.

The gene calls are TRBV7-2 and TRBJ1-1; tentatively, D is TRBD1 (5 bases). The CDR3 contains 15 residues. Germline assignment: CDR1 SGHTA and CDR2 FQGNSA. V lost 3 bases, J lost 3 bases, and 14 bases lay in between. The CDR3 loop is CASSFAGLGDTEAFF. In DNA, the CDR3 is TGTGCCAGCAGCTTCGCCGGATTAGGGGACACTGAAGCTTTCTTT.

This clonotype was counted ten times or more. The V gene is TRBV27, the J gene TRBJ1-1; D ambiguous. V dropped 2 bases and J dropped 3 bases, with 7 bases sitting between them. This CDR3 region has 13 residues. Germline loops: CDR1 MNHEY, CDR2 SMNVEV (reference sequence). CDR3 nucleotides: TGTGCCAGCAGTTTAAGTGCGGACACTGAAGCTTTCTTT. Its translation: CASSLSADTEAFF.

The chain combines TRBV9 with TRBJ2-7; D possibly uses TRBD1 or TRBD2 (5 bases each). The CDR3 covers 13 residues. Deletions cut 4 bases from V and 2 bases from J, with 10 bases between. Germline V gene data show CDR1 as SGDLS and CDR2 as YYNGEE. The CDR3 sequence is CASSRGETYEQYF. The CDR3 DNA reads as TGTGCCAGCAGCCGGGGCGAGACCTACGAGCAGTACTTC.

The chain is built from TRBV10-3 and TRBJ2-5; 10 bases are shared with TRBD2. With 10 bases clipped from V and 0 bases from J, the junction kept 8 bases outside the gene matches. Germline values: CDR1 ENHRY, CDR2 SYGVKD. The CDR3 has 15 residues. The CDR3 bases are TGTGCCAGCCGTAATAGCGGGGGGCACCAAGAGACCCAGTACTTC. This codes for CASRNSGGHQETQYF.

This clonotype showed up many times. This sequence joins TRBV12-3 or TRBV12-4 and TRBJ2-5; possible D gene TRBD1, 6 bases. V was cut by 3 bases and J by 5 bases, with 13 bases left in between. CDR3 size: 14 residues. In DNA form, the CDR3 reads TGTGCCAGCAGTTTTACAGGGATCTTGGAGACCCAGTACTTC. Amino acid sequence: CASSFTGILETQYF.